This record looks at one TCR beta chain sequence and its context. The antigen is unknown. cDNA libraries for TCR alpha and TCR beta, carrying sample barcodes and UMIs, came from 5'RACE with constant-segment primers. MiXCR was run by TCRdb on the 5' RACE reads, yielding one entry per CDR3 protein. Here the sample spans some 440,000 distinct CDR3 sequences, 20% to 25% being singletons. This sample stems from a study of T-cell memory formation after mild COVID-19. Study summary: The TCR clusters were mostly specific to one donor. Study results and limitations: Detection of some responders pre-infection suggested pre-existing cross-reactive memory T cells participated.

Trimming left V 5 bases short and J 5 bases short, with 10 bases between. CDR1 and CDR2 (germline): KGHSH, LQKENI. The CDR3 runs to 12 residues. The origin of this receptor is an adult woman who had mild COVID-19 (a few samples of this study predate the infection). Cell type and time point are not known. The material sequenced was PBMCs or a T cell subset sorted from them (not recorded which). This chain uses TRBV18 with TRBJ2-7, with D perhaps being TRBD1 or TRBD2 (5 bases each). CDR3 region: CASSARGDEQYF. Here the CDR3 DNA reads TGTGCCAGCTCAGCCCGGGGCGACGAGCAGTACTTC.